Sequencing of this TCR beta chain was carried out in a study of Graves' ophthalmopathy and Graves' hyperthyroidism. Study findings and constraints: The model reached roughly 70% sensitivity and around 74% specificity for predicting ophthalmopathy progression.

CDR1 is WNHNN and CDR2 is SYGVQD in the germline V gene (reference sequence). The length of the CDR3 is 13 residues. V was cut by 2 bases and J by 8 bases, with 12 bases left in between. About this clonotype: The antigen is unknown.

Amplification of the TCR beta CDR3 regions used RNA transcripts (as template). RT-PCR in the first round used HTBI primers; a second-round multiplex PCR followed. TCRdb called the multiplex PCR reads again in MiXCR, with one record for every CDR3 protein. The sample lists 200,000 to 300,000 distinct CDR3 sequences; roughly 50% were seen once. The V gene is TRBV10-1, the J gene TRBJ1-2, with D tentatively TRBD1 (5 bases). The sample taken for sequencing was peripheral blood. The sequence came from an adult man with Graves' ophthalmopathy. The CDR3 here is CASSERLEGGYTF. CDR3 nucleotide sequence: TGCGCCAGCAGTGAGCGGCTTGAGGGGGGCTACACCTTC.